The 17 T cell receptor beta chains below come from one sample, sequenced in a study of cytomegalovirus exposure and HLA in healthy donors listed by TCRdb under 2017. The library was prepared using the immunoSEQ multiplex PCR assay. In TCRdb, the immuneACCESS table is reduced to in-frame sequences with V and J assigned. These tables do not hold every clone; where another copy was compared, an unresolved V gene accounts for under half, and the others remain unexplained. The table for this sample lists roughly 60,000 clones; 90% to 95% of them were counted only once. The ten largest clones take up around 2.3% of the sample. The material sequenced was PBMCs. These receptors were collected from a man younger than 30 in good health and CMV-seronegative.

In its sample, this clone was seen once. V and J are TRBV6-1 and TRBJ2-1, with TRBD2 matching 12 bases. The CDR3 extends over 15 amino acids. In germline, CDR1 is MNHNS, CDR2 SASEGT. The V segment lost 6 bases and the J segment 2 bases; nucleotides outside the gene matches: 2. CDR3 residues: CASSRTSGAYNEQFF. Here the CDR3 DNA reads TGTGCCAGCAGCCGGACTAGCGGGGCCTACAATGAGCAGTTCTTC.

This sequence joins TRBV30 and TRBJ1-1; D ambiguous. Looked up from germline, CDR1 is GTSNPN and CDR2 is SVGIG (reference sequence). The CDR3 consists of 13 residues. Trimming shortened V by 1 base and J by 0 bases, and 6 bases separated the two germline ends. CDR3 sequence: CAWSGSMNTEAFF. The CDR3 DNA is TGTGCCTGGAGTGGTTCCATGAACACTGAAGCTTTCTTT.

V is TRBV28 and J is TRBJ2-2; D perhaps matches TRBD1 (6 bases). The ends were cut back, 6 bases at V and 1 base at J, with 12 bases in the middle. The CDR3 is 15 amino acids. Germline V CDR1 and CDR2: MDHEN, SYDVKM. The CDR3 DNA sequence: TGTGCCAGCAGCCTCGGACAGCTGAACACCGGGGAGCTGTTTTTT. Translating gives CASSLGQLNTGELFF.

V gene TRBV7-3 combines with J gene TRBJ2-1, with TRBD1 matching over 9 bases. This CDR3 has 16 amino acids. Germline values: CDR1 SGHTA, CDR2 FQGTGA. V dropped 5 bases and J dropped 3; count of bases not matched to a gene: 8. For the CDR3, the DNA is TGTGCCAGCAGCCCAAAGGGACAGGGAGGCTACAATGAGCAGTTCTTC. Protein product: CASSPKGQGGYNEQFF.

The V gene is TRBV5-1, the J gene TRBJ2-1; the match to TRBD1 covers 7 bases. Looked up from germline, CDR1 is SGHRS and CDR2 is YFSETQ. The CDR3 length is 13 residues. J gave up 10 bases and V 2 bases, and 6 bases lay outside the gene matches. The DNA of the CDR3 is TGCGCCAGCAGCTTCGACAGGGCAGGGGAGCAGTTCTTC. Encoded protein: CASSFDRAGEQFF.

J is TRBJ1-2 and V is TRBV29-1; 8 bases match TRBD1. CDR3 length: 16 amino acids. V was pared by 4 bases and J by 4 bases, with 14 bases of the junction left unmatched. Germline CDR1 is SQVTM and CDR2 is ANQGSEA. CDR3 sequence: CSVGGRQGKIGYGYTF. As DNA, the CDR3 is TGCAGCGTTGGAGGGAGACAGGGGAAGATAGGCTATGGCTACACCTTC.

The rearrangement uses TRBV7-2 and TRBJ1-4, with 7 bases identical to TRBD1. Unmatched junction bases numbered 3, after V lost 4 bases and J lost 7 bases. Germline CDR1 SGHTA, CDR2 FQGNSA. The CDR3 extends over 13 amino acids. The CDR3 DNA sequence: TGTGCCAGCAGCTCAGACAGGGTTGAAAAACTGTTTTTT. Translating gives CASSSDRVEKLFF.

The CDR3: CASSQVQGIYGYTF. CDR3 nucleotides: TGTGCCAGCAGCCAAGTACAGGGGATCTATGGCTACACCTTC. The V call is TRBV4-2, the J call TRBJ1-2; 7 bases match TRBD1. The CDR3 runs 14 residues. Germline trimming cut 1 base from V and 4 bases from J; bases unmatched to any gene: 3. CDR1 is LGHNA and CDR2 is YNFKEQ in the germline V gene.

The gene calls are TRBV28 and TRBJ2-7; D possibly corresponds to TRBD2 (6 bases). Trimming cost V 3 bases and J 5 bases, with 8 bases left between them. The CDR3 sequence is 12 residues long. Germline lookup yields CDR1 MDHEN and CDR2 SYDVKM. The CDR3 spells CASSLEGNEQYF. The CDR3 DNA follows: TGTGCCAGCAGTTTGGAGGGTAACGAGCAGTACTTC.

In this sample, this clone turned up once. The chain joins TRBV19 to TRBJ2-2; perhaps TRBD1 as D (5 bases). Germline V gene lookup returns CDR1 LNHDA and CDR2 SQIVND (reference sequence). This CDR3 region has 13 residues. V was clipped by 2 bases and J by 7 bases, with 8 bases between them. CDR3 amino acids: CASSIQGIGELFF. CDR3 nucleotide sequence: TGTGCCAGTAGTATACAGGGTATCGGGGAGCTGTTTTTT.

This chain links TRBV7-9 with TRBJ1-4, with TRBD1 identical over 7 bases. Per germline, CDR1 SEHNR and CDR2 FQNEAQ (reference sequence). The CDR3 consists of 15 residues. V was clipped by 4 bases and J by 8 bases; unmatched bases: 10. The CDR3 loop is CASSSLDRDLEKLFF. For the CDR3, the DNA is TGTGCCAGCAGCTCCCTCGACAGGGACCTCGAAAAACTGTTTTTT. The full variable domain, in which reference TRBV7-9 and TRBJ1-4 provide the parts outside the CDR3, is DTGVSQNPRHKITKRGQNVTFRCDPISEHNRLYWYRQTLGQGPEFLTYFQNEAQLEKSRLLSDRFSAERPKGSFSTLEIQRTEQGDSAMYLCASSSLDRDLEKLFFGSGTQLSVL.

The gene calls are TRBV7-9 and TRBJ1-2, with D perhaps matching TRBD1 (6 bases). Germline V lookup: CDR1 SEHNR, CDR2 FQNEAQ (reference sequence). Trimming shortened V by 6 bases and J by 3 bases, and 14 bases separated the two germline ends. The length of the CDR3 is 14 residues. Here the CDR3 reads CASSPRTVDYGYTF. The CDR3 DNA follows: TGTGCCAGCAGTCCCCGGACAGTGGACTATGGCTACACCTTC. The full variable domain, completed using reference TRBV7-9 and TRBJ1-2, is DTGVSQNPRHKITKRGQNVTFRCDPISEHNRLYWYRQTLGQGPEFLTYFQNEAQLEKSRLLSDRFSAERPKGSFSTLEIQRTEQGDSAMYLCASSPRTVDYGYTFGSGTRLTVV.

The chain employs TRBV5-1 and TRBJ2-1, with 8 bases identical to TRBD1. The CDR3 covers 16 residues. CDR1 SGHRS and CDR2 YFSETQ come from the germline V gene. V lost 3 bases to trimming and J lost 8 bases; unmatched junction nucleotides: 13. Here the CDR3 reads CASSWRQGRLVHEQFF. The CDR3 DNA follows: TGCGCCAGCAGCTGGCGACAGGGGAGGTTGGTACATGAGCAGTTCTTC.

This CDR3 reads CSVNRGSFTDTQYF. The CDR3 DNA reads as TGCAGCGTTAACAGGGGTTCTTTTACAGATACGCAGTATTTT. The rearrangement joins TRBV29-1 to TRBJ2-3; 7 nucleotides align to TRBD1. The CDR3 length is 14 residues. Trimming took 5 bases from V and 3 from J; bases not matched to a gene: 8. The germline gives CDR1 SQVTM, CDR2 ANQGSEA.

This chain joins TRBV18 and TRBJ1-2, with D unclear. The CDR3 contains 13 residues. Per the germline V gene, CDR1 is KGHSH and CDR2 is LQKENI. Trimming cost V 8 bases and J 2 bases, with 12 bases left between them. In DNA, the CDR3 is TGTGCCAGCACCACTCAACAGAACTATGGCTACACCTTC. This encodes CASTTQQNYGYTF.

The gene calls are TRBV10-3 and TRBJ1-4; possible D gene TRBD1, 5 bases. Germline assignment: CDR1 ENHRY and CDR2 SYGVKD. Trimming shortened V by 6 bases and J by 7 bases, and 12 bases separated the two germline ends. The length of the CDR3 is 13 residues. CDR3 DNA: TGTGCCATCAGCAACACAGGCGGTGAAAAACTGTTTTTT. Translating it yields CAISNTGGEKLFF.

The rearrangement links TRBV7-8 to TRBJ2-7; the D gene is possibly TRBD1 (6 bases). The CDR3 loop spans 14 amino acids. V was cut by 3 bases and J by 2 bases, with 11 bases left in between. The germline V gene has CDR1 SGHVS and CDR2 FQNEAQ. CDR3 amino acids: CASSLRGGTYEQYF. The CDR3 region has the DNA TGTGCCAGCAGCTTGAGAGGGGGAACCTACGAGCAGTACTTC.